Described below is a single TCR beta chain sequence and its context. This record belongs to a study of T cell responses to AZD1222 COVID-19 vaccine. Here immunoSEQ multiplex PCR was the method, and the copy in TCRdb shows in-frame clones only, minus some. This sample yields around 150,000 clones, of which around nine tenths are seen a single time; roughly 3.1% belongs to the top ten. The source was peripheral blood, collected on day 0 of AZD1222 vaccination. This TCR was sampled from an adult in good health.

The CDR3 loop reads CASSDTGTPGKQYF. The CDR3, as DNA: TGTGCCAGCAGTGACACCGGGACGCCCGGAAAACAGTACTTC. V gene TRBV6-1 combines with J gene TRBJ2-7, with D perhaps matching TRBD1 or TRBD2 (5 bases each). Germline V gene sequence: CDR1 MNHNS, CDR2 SASEGT. The V end was cut by 3 bases, the J end by 10 bases, with 19 bases between. The CDR3 spans 14 residues.